This TCR beta chain derives from a study of cytomegalovirus exposure and HLA in healthy donors (dated by TCRdb to the late 2010s). A note on the overall study: An earlier analysis of approximately 640 of the donors reported 250 to 300 Gb of sequence data and more than 90 million unique TCR beta sequences from 150 million to 200 million T cells. About 280 gigabases of sequencing data and around 90 million unique TCR sequences made up an early release that covered 500 to 700 HLA-typed donors. Of the 398 genotyped donors, around 81% fell in the genetic ancestry cluster associated with self-reported Caucasian donors. The study was designed to test whether signatures of past pathogen exposure could be identified by cataloging public T cell receptors. The T cell repertoires of around 730 subjects were profiled by immunosequencing and related to cytomegalovirus serostatus. Besides the first cohort of hundreds of subjects, a separate validation cohort made up of 120 or so different subjects was used. High-throughput TCR immunosequencing, statistical association of individual TCRs with disease status, and machine learning were combined to predict cytomegalovirus infection status. To study patterns of TCR occurrence, a later analysis re-analyzed previously published TCR beta repertoires from several hundred donors and added high-resolution HLA genotyping. Rather than drawing on any new phenotypic data, the later analysis identified candidate immune exposures from TCR beta sequences and the way those sequences occurred across donors. An earlier analysis of 500 to 750 of the donors applied high-throughput TCR beta sequencing to assess whether each TCR beta V gene segment acted as functional or pseudogenic. Donor age, sex, ethnicity and CMV serostatus were collected together with the repertoire data. A later genetic analysis used genome-wide SNP genotypes for 398 of the 666 donors, treating that subset as a discovery cohort. All discovery cohort repertoires had been generated on a single sequencing platform. Both class I and class II loci were covered by HLA typing, at four-digit resolution. The number of typed donors differed by locus: about 620-640 for A, B, C, DRB1 and DQB1; 500 to 550 for DQA1; approximately 610 for DPA1; and some 450 for DPB1. Roughly 5 DR-DQ haplotypes were treated as single units for association and clustering because of strong linkage in the cohort. Among about 360 genotyped donors of the cohort, an average of 235,054 unique TCR beta nucleotide sequences were sequenced per donor, approximately 20% of them non-productive. Overall results and qualifications from the work: According to the authors, the approach could potentially be generalized to other disease states and immunological phenotypes. A total of 150 or so TCR beta chains were listed by the study as associated with cytomegalovirus. Roughly uniform sequencing depth across donors was assumed in presence/absence analyses, although this assumption may not hold. Some IMGT-functional V segments, including TRBV6-2 and TRBV6-3, could not be told apart with the 87-base-pair reads, so those segments were excluded. According to a later genetic analysis, donors in an Asian-associated ancestry cluster had fewer N-insertions in productive TCRs than the roughly 660-donor mean. Correlated functional status among segregating V segments might reflect linkage disequilibrium, but an unknown experimental factor could not be ruled out. A cluster of highly shared sequence variants was judged likely to represent a technical artifact of the sequencing pipeline. In a later analysis, some 18,000 TCR beta sequences were associated with specific HLA alleles at a false discovery rate of 0.05. In a later analysis, most CMV-associated TCR beta chains were found to appear HLA-restricted, with HLA associations seemingly driven largely by CMV exposure. Several of the top co-occurrence clusters appeared to be linked to parvovirus B19, influenza, CMV and Epstein-Barr virus, according to a later analysis. A few of the identified cytomegalovirus-associated TCR beta chains were confirmed in vitro to be specific for cytomegalovirus antigens. V-gene and J-gene trimming of TCR beta chains was associated with a missense DCLRE1C variant in a later genetic analysis, and the association was replicated in an independent cohort. According to a later analysis, TCR association rates differed among HLA loci, with DRB1 alleles showing the most associated TCRs and HLA-C alleles showing the fewest. When HLA alleles, especially DR and DQ, strongly co-occurred, TCR associations were difficult to assign to individual alleles. Immune exposure information for the cohort was limited to CMV serostatus. The classifier was reported to diagnose cytomegalovirus status with high specificity and sensitivity in both the original and validation cohorts. Because some donors lacked HLA typing at each locus, the association tests relied only on the typed subset. Because counts were too low, roughly 18 rarely observed V segments, including chromosome 9 orphons, were left out of the earlier analysis of a few hundred of the donors. Broadly in line with IMGT annotations, most TCR beta V segments showed up in productive rearrangements about 87% or about 30% of the time in an earlier analysis of 450 to 750 of the donors. A further reported finding was that TCR beta sequences accurately predicted the HLA-A and HLA-B alleles for most subjects in the first cohort. The cohort was sequenced for TCR beta chains only, and without alpha or paired-chain data the features that could be detected were limited. Most TCR sequences were observed very rarely across donors, whereas some public TCRs were present in many individuals. Compared with equally common non-associated chains, HLA-associated TCR beta chains in a later analysis were more clonally expanded and had lower generation probabilities.

The library was obtained by the immunoSEQ multiplex PCR assay. For the multiplex PCR, a mixture combining 60 forward primers for TCR Vbeta segments and 13 reverse primers for TCR Jbeta segments was used. The CDR3 region of rearranged TCR beta genes was amplified from genomic DNA by a multiplex PCR assay. On the Illumina HiSeq System, the amplified TCR beta libraries were sequenced as 87-base-pair reads. The paper's processing steps were these. In a later analysis, 70 million to 95 million unique TCR beta chains were counted across the 500 to 850 repertoires, and about 9.9 million of these chains were shared by at least two donors. A nearest-neighbor algorithm error-corrected the raw reads and collapsed the reads into unique sequences, merging closely related sequences to remove PCR and sequencing errors. CDR3 sequences were aligned to IMGT reference sequences to assign V, D and J gene segments. For a sequence to be retained, at least a six-nucleotide match to both a V gene segment and a J gene segment was required. A rearrangement was called productive if the CDR3 had no stop codons and remained in frame with V and J, and every other rearrangement was called non-productive. CDR3 was defined according to IMGT convention as the region running from the second conserved V-encoded cysteine to the conserved J-encoded phenylalanine. In an earlier analysis of more than 550 of the donors, sequences lacking an unambiguous match to a single V gene segment were excluded. An earlier analysis of several hundred of the donors classified V segments as functional when productive rearrangements were above 56.7% and as segregating when the standard deviation between donors was above 5%. A statistical classification framework was built to diagnose cytomegalovirus status from the catalog of TCR beta chain sequences. A later analysis assigned V and J genes by comparing TCR nucleotide sequences with IMGT/GENE-DB human TR gene sequences. In a later analysis, CDR3 sequences and most-parsimonious VDJ recombination scenarios were assigned using the TCRdist pipeline. In a later analysis, each TCR beta chain was defined by its CDR3 amino acid sequence together with its V-gene family, and reads lacking a unique V-gene family were excluded. As a way to deal with suspected cross-contamination and a sequencing artifact, a later analysis dropped 500 to 700 nucleotide sequences that were highly shared and had low generation probability. In a later analysis, a clonal expansion index was calculated for each public chain from normalized within-repertoire ranks of inferred template counts. Generation probabilities in a later analysis came from a VDJ recombination model fitted to out-of-frame rearrangements, and those results were checked against IGoR. In a later analysis, hypergeometric tests were used to score TCR-TCR, TCR-HLA and TCR-CMV co-occurrence, with a repertoire-size bias correction applied to TCR pairs. False discovery rates were estimated in a later analysis by permuting HLA or CMV assignments 20 times. In a later analysis, co-occurring TCRs were grouped with DBSCAN, and TCRdist sequence similarity was added when clustering was performed within HLA-allele-positive subsets. For co-occurrence clustering, repertoires with fewer than 30,000 or more than 120,000 public chains were excluded, along with 4 to 6 repertoires with anomalous nucleotide sharing. TCRdb's version of the immuneACCESS table is confined to in-frame rearrangements and falls short of the full clone set. An unresolved V gene accounts for under half of the shortfall where checked; the remainder is of unknown origin. From that table come the V and J calls and clone size; the DNA was used to work out D and trimming. A total of approximately 170,000 clones appear in this sample, 62% of them only once. The ten largest clones take up just under 3% of the sample.

In total, roughly 670 healthy bone marrow donors made up the cohort. All cohort members were sampled while nominally healthy, although unrecorded immune exposures were likely present. The donor tested CMV seronegative, placing the donor among the 352 seronegative members of the cohort. Every donor gave a peripheral blood sample, and the peripheral blood mononuclear cells from that sample were used for TCR beta sequencing. The Qiagen DNeasy Blood Extraction Kit was used to extract genomic DNA from the blood cell samples. On this clone itself: Its antigen is unknown. No quality values exist for individual bases; no much larger clone is one base distant.

For CDR1 and CDR2, the germline V gene lists LGHNA and YNFKEQ. The CDR3 numbers 15 residues from cysteine through phenylalanine. CDR3 DNA only is kept here, 45 bases in frame from base 1. Trimming at the junction amounts to 1 base on V and 5 bases on J, and the germline ends lie 12 bases apart. This sequence was found in a man aged 40-49 years in good health and CMV-seronegative. Material for sequencing was PBMCs. This sequence uses TRBV4-2 and TRBJ2-1; there is no confident call for the D gene. The DNA is as follows: TGTGCCAGCAGCCAAGTTGCCCAGGCGCACAATGAGCAGTTCTTC. Translated, it gives CASSQVAQAHNEQFF.